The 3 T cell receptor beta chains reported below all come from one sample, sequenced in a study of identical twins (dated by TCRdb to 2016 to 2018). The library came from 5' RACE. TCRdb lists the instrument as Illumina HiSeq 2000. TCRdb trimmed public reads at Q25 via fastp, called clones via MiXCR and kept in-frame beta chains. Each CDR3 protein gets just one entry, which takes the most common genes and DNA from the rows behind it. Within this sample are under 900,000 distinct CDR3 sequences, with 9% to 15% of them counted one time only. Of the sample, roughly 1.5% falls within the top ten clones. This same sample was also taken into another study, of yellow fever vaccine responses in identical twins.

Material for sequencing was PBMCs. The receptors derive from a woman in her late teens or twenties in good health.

Written as DNA, the CDR3 is TGTGCCAGCAGTCCCTTTAGCGGGCGCTCCTACAATGAGCAGTTCTTC. Protein product: CASSPFSGRSYNEQFF. The rearrangement links TRBV6-7 to TRBJ2-1, with TRBD2 matching over 7 bases. TRBV6-7 is known as an ORF, though its function is uncertain. J gave up 0 bases and V 5 bases, and 7 bases lay outside the gene matches. The CDR3 totals 16 residues.

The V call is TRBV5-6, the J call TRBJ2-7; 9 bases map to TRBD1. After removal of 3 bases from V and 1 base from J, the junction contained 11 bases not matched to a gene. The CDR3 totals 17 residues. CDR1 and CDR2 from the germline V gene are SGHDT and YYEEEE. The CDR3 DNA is TGTGCCAGCAGCTCCCTCGCCGGGACAGGGAGGTCCTACGAGCAGTACGTC. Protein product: CASSSLAGTGRSYEQYV.

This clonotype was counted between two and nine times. The CDR3 loop is CASSLSARNPSSGNTIYF. CDR3 in DNA: TGTGCCAGCAGCTTGTCGGCCCGGAATCCGAGCTCTGGAAACACCATATATTTT. V and J are TRBV5-6 and TRBJ1-3; no definite D call. V lost 1 base to trimming and J lost 0 bases, with 17 bases between them. This CDR3 is 18 amino acids long. Germline lookup yields CDR1 SGHDT and CDR2 YYEEEE.